Each of the 21 T cell receptor beta chains below was sequenced from the same sample in a study of blood T cell repertoires in COVID-19 (dated by TCRdb to the early 2020s). Library preparation employed the immunoSEQ multiplex PCR assay. Drawn from immuneACCESS, this table holds only the in-frame rearrangements with V and J called that TCRdb kept. Clones are partly lost; checked studies trace under half to an unresolved V gene and leave the rest unexplained. In this sample the table shows 170,000 or so clones, about 82% of which occur a single time. The ten largest clones take up 6.5% of the sample. Sample: peripheral blood. The receptors here all came from an older man with active or convalescent COVID-19.

The chain combines TRBV9 with TRBJ2-3; 14 nucleotides agree with TRBD2. In germline, CDR1 is SGDLS, CDR2 YYNGEE. V shed 4 bases, J shed 4 bases, and the junction held 8 bases outside the gene matches. This CDR3 has 17 residues. The CDR3 nucleotides read TGTGCCAGCAGCCTCGGGACTAGCGGGAGATTGGCAGATACGCAGTATTTT. Translation: CASSLGTSGRLADTQYF.

The CDR3 region has the DNA TGTGCCAGCAGCAATCTAGCGGGAGCGGGGAGCACAGATACGCAGTATTTT. It specifies CASSNLAGAGSTDTQYF. The rearrangement uses TRBV11-2 and TRBJ2-3, with 10 nucleotides matching TRBD2. CDR1 and CDR2 (germline): SGHAT, FQNNGV. The CDR3 is 17 amino acids. The V and J ends lost 5 bases and 0 bases, in that order; junction bases with no gene match: 8.

The J gene is TRBJ1-5, the V gene TRBV6-2 or TRBV6-3; possible D gene TRBD1, 6 bases. V lost 6 bases, J lost 6 bases, and 12 bases lay in between. Germline CDR1 and CDR2: MNHEY and SVGEGT. CDR3 size: 13 residues. The CDR3, as DNA: TGTGCCAGCAGCCCTCACAGGGTTCAGCCCCAGCATTTT. Amino acid sequence: CASSPHRVQPQHF.

The chain couples TRBV6-5 to TRBJ1-5; D unresolved. The V end lost 4 bases, the J end lost 7 bases, and 14 bases lay between the germline ends. The CDR3 consists of 14 residues. CDR1 is MNHEY and CDR2 is SVGAGI in the germline V gene. The CDR3 DNA reads TGTGCCAGCAGTTCGGACGACCGAGGGCAGCCCCAGCATTTT. This codes for CASSSDDRGQPQHF.

The genes are TRBV2 and TRBJ2-2; 9 bases map to TRBD1. The V segment lost 5 bases and the J segment 4 bases; nucleotides outside the gene matches: 5. This CDR3 has 15 amino acids. Germline V gene sequence: CDR1 SNHLY, CDR2 FYNNEI. The CDR3 region is CASSWDRESTGELFF. The CDR3 region has the DNA TGTGCCAGCAGTTGGGACAGGGAGAGCACCGGGGAGCTGTTTTTT. The variable domain in full, completed from reference TRBV2 and TRBJ2-2, reads EPEVTQTPSHQVTQMGQEVILRCVPISNHLYFYWYRQILGQKVEFLVSFYNNEISEKSEIFDDQFSVERPDGSNFTLKIRSTKLEDSAMYFCASSWDRESTGELFFGEGSRLTVL.

Here the CDR3 reads CASSSSGTSSYEQFF. As DNA, the CDR3 is TGTGCCAGCAGCTCTTCCGGGACTAGCTCCTATGAGCAGTTCTTC. V gene TRBV7-3 combines with J gene TRBJ2-1; TRBD2 matches at 9 bases. This CDR3 contains 15 residues. V lost 4 bases, J lost 8 bases, and 9 bases stayed unmatched. Germline CDR1 is SGHTA and CDR2 is FQGTGA.

In its sample, this clone was seen a few times. V usage is TRBV7-9 and J usage is TRBJ2-2, with D possibly TRBD1 on 6 matching bases. V gave up 6 bases and J gave up 7 bases, with 18 bases separating them. The CDR3 runs 15 residues. Germline CDR1 and CDR2: SEHNR and FQNEAQ (reference sequence). CDR3: CASRYPQGFGGELFF. CDR3 coding DNA: TGTGCCAGCAGGTACCCTCAGGGGTTCGGCGGGGAGCTGTTTTTT.

The chain joins TRBV7-2 to TRBJ2-1; tentative D call: TRBD2 (6 bases). The V gene's germline CDR1 is SGHTA and CDR2 FQGNSA. The CDR3 is made up of 15 amino acids. V was pared by 1 base and J by 4 bases, with 11 bases between. CDR3 nucleotides: TGTGCCAGCAGCTTAGGGTCTCGGGGGTACAATGAGCAGTTCTTC. It is translated as CASSLGSRGYNEQFF. The entire variable domain, with the rest obtained from reference TRBV7-2 and TRBJ2-1, is as follows: GAGVSQSPSNKVTEKGKDVELRCDPISGHTALYWYRQSLGQGLEFLIYFQGNSAPDKSGLPSDRFSAERTGGSVSTLTIQRTQQEDSAVYLCASSLGSRGYNEQFFGPGTRLTVL.

The CDR3 here is CATSKGQGDYEQYF. CDR3 coding DNA: TGTGCCACCAGCAAGGGACAGGGCGACTACGAGCAGTACTTC. The chain is built from TRBV15 and TRBJ2-7, with 9 nucleotides matching TRBD1. The V segment lost 4 bases and the J segment 3 bases; nucleotides outside the gene matches: 4. Germline V lookup: CDR1 LNHNV, CDR2 YYDKDF (reference sequence). The length of the CDR3 is 14 residues.

A few counts support this clone. The rearrangement links TRBV3-1 (or the pseudogene TRBV3-2) to TRBJ1-2, with D perhaps matching TRBD1 (6 bases). The V gene's germline CDR1 is LGHDT and CDR2 YNNKEL (reference sequence). V lost 4 bases and J lost 8, with 20 bases in between. The CDR3 runs to 15 residues. The CDR3 DNA follows: TGTGCCAGCAGCCTTACTTGGGGGCCCTCGGGGGGCTACACCTTC. The encoded protein is CASSLTWGPSGGYTF.

This chain joins TRBV19 and TRBJ1-1; D possibly corresponds to TRBD1 (6 bases). Germline assignment: CDR1 LNHDA and CDR2 SQIVND (reference sequence). The germline V and J ends were trimmed by 10 bases and 1 base, with 13 bases remaining between them. The length of the CDR3 is 13 residues. The DNA for the CDR3 is TGTGCCACCTCCGACAGGAGGAACACTGAAGCTTTCTTT. Protein product: CATSDRRNTEAFF.

The chain uses TRBV10-1 and TRBJ1-5; D call uncertain. From germline, CDR1 is WNHNN and CDR2 SYGVQD (reference sequence). V lost 7 bases to trimming and J lost 0 bases, with 13 bases between them. This CDR3 comprises 15 residues. The CDR3 nucleotides read TGCGCCAGCAACGTAAACAGAATTAGCAATCAGCCCCAGCATTTT. Translating gives CASNVNRISNQPQHF.

This clone was counted only a few times. This chain uses TRBV5-8 with TRBJ1-2, with TRBD1 matching 8 bases. Germline CDR1 reads SGHTS; CDR2 reads YDEGEE. This CDR3 is built from 16 residues. V dropped 5 bases and J dropped 8; count of bases not matched to a gene: 17. DNA for the CDR3: TGTGCCAGCAGAACTGGGACAGGCCCGACCCTGGAGGGCTACACCTTC. Translated: CASRTGTGPTLEGYTF.

V gene TRBV6-2 or TRBV6-3 combines with J gene TRBJ2-1, with unresolved D. Germline V gives CDR1 MNHEY, CDR2 SVGEGT. With 6 bases removed from V and 0 bases from J, the gap between germline ends came to 9 bases. The CDR3 loop spans 14 amino acids. The CDR3 spells CASSLRSSYNEQFF. CDR3 nucleotide sequence: TGTGCCAGCAGCCTGAGAAGCTCCTACAATGAGCAGTTCTTC.

This rearrangement joins TRBV6-7 to TRBJ2-2, with 9 positions matching TRBD1. TRBV6-7 counts as an open reading frame of uncertain function. This CDR3 has 14 residues. With 9 bases clipped from V and 2 bases from J, the junction kept 4 bases outside the gene matches. CDR3 protein: CARWTGENTGELFF. In DNA form, the CDR3 reads TGTGCCAGGTGGACAGGGGAAAACACCGGGGAGCTGTTTTTT.

This clone was observed once. This chain links TRBV7-6 with TRBJ2-7; TRBD2 matches at 7 bases. CDR1 SGHVS and CDR2 FNYEAQ come from the germline V gene. The V and J ends lost 1 base and 0 bases, in that order; junction bases with no gene match: 9. The CDR3 is 17 residues long. In nucleotides, the CDR3 is TGTGCCAGCAGCTTAGTTAGTAGCGGGCGATACTCCTACGAGCAGTACTTC. It encodes CASSLVSSGRYSYEQYF.

This chain links TRBV29-1 with TRBJ2-3, with 9 positions matching TRBD2. This CDR3 contains 16 residues. Germline loops: CDR1 SQVTM, CDR2 ANQGSEA. V lost 4 bases, J lost 4 bases, and 12 bases stayed unmatched. The CDR3: CSVGRGGEREADTQYF. CDR3 nucleotides: TGCAGCGTTGGCAGGGGAGGGGAGCGGGAGGCAGATACGCAGTATTTT.

This clone was counted many times. This chain links TRBV4-1 with TRBJ1-1; a possible D gene is TRBD1 (5 bases). The CDR3 has 16 residues. Deletions cut 1 base from V and 8 bases from J, with 20 bases between. Germline V lookup: CDR1 MGHRA, CDR2 YSYEKL. The CDR3 spells CASSQGGRRITSEAFF. The CDR3 DNA reads as TGCGCCAGCAGCCAAGGGGGCAGACGTATCACATCGGAAGCTTTCTTT.

This clone was counted a single time. The genes are TRBV5-1 and TRBJ1-2, with 8 bases aligning to TRBD1. The CDR3 spans 14 residues. Germline CDR1 SGHRS, CDR2 YFSETQ. With V trimmed by 5 bases and J by 7 bases, 10 bases remained unmatched. CDR3 coding DNA: TGCGCCAGCAGTCCGGGACAGGACGACGGTGGCTACACCTTC. Its translation is CASSPGQDDGGYTF.

This chain uses TRBV5-1 with TRBJ2-2; no definite D call. CDR1 is SGHRS and CDR2 is YFSETQ in the germline V gene. With 1 base removed from V and 7 bases from J, the gap between germline ends came to 11 bases. The CDR3 covers 14 residues. CDR3 region: CASSLTGYGGELFF. CDR3 nucleotide sequence: TGCGCCAGCAGCTTGACGGGTTACGGCGGGGAGCTGTTTTTT.

The V call is TRBV28, the J call TRBJ1-2; D gene unclear. The V gene's germline CDR1 is MDHEN and CDR2 SYDVKM. The CDR3 length is 13 residues. The V end was cut by 5 bases, the J end by 4 bases, with 11 bases between. CDR3 amino acids: CASSLQEVYGYTF. CDR3 bases: TGTGCCAGCAGTCTCCAAGAGGTCTATGGCTACACCTTC.